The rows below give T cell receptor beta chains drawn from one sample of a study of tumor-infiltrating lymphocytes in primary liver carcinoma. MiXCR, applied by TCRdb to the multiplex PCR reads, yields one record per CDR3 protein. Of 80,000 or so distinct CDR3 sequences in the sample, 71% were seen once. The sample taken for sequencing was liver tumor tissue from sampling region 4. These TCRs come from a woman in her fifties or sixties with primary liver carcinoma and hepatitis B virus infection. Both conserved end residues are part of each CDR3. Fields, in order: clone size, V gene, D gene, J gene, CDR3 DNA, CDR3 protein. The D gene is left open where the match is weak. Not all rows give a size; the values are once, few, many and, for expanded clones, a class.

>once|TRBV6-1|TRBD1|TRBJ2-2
TGTGCCTGCAAGCTAATCCAGGGGGCCCCTACCAGGGAGCTGTTTTTT
CACKLIQGAPTRELFF
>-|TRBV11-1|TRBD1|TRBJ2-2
TGTGCCAGCAAACCGAGCCTTGACACAGGGGAACTGTTTTTT
CASKPSLDTGELFF
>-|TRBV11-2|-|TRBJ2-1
TGTGCCAGCAGCTTGCCGGGATTATTGGACGACGAGCAGTTCTTC
CASSLPGLLDDEQFF
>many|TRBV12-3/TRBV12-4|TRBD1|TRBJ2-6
TGTGCCAGCAGTTTGACAGGGCGGCCTGGGGCCAACGTCCTGACTTTC
CASSLTGRPGANVLTF
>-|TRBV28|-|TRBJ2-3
TGTGCCAGTAGTTTAGTTCAGTTCACAGATATGCAGTATTTT
CASSLVQFTDMQYF
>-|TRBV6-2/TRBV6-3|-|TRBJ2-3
-
CANSYGCGGLQDTQYF
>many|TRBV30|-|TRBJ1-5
TGTGCCTGGAGTGCGGGAAACATTTTGCAGCCCCAGCATTTT
CAWSAGNILQPQHF
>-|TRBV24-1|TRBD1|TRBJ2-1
TGTGCCACCAGTGATGGGACAGGGTTCCCCTACAATGAGCAGTTCTTC
CATSDGTGFPYNEQFF
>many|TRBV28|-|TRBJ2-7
TGTGCCAGCAGTACGGGACGGCGCTCCTACGAGCAGTACTTC
CASSTGRRSYEQYF
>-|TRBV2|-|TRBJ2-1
TGTGTCAGCAGTGAATCGATACCGATCTACAATGAGCAGTTCTTC
CVSSESIPIYNEQFF
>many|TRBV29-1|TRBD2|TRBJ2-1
TGCAGCGTTGAAGAAGGGAGCGGGAGGGCCTACAATGAGCAGTTCTTC
CSVEEGSGRAYNEQFF
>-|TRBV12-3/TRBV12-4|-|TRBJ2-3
TGTGTCAGCAACGTCGCGGACCCCCCCGGGGATACGCAGTATTTT
CVSNVADPPGDTQYF
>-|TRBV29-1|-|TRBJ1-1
TGCAGCGTGGGGACAAGGGATACTGAAGCTTTCTTT
CSVGTRDTEAFF
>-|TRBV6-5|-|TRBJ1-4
TGTGACAGTATCGGGACTGCGGAAAAACTGTTTTTT
CDSIGTAEKLFF
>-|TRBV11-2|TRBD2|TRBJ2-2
TGTGCCAGCAACCGAGCGGGGAAACAGAACACCGGGGAGCTGTTTTTT
CASNRAGKQNTGELFF
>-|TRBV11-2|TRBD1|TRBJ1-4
TGTACCAGCAGCCTGGACAGGAGTCTAAATGAGAAACTGTTTTTT
CTSSLDRSLNEKLFF
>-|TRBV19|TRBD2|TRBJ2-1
TGTGCCAGTAGTATGCTTGCGGGAGGGTATGAGCAGTTCTTC
CASSMLAGGYEQFF
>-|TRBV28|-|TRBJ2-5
TGTGTCAGCACCTCCCCGGGGGCGGGTGCAGGTCTGACCCAATACTTC
CVSTSPGAGAGLTQYF
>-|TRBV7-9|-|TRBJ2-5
TGTACCAGCAGCCCAAGGGAGAGCGAGGCCCAGTACTTC
CTSSPRESEAQYF
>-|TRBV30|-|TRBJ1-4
TGTGCCTGGAGAACTAAGACCGGTGAAAGACTGTTTTTT
CAWRTKTGERLFF
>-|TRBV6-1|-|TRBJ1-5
TGTGCCAGCAGTGAGAGCAGAAGCAATCAGCCCCAGCATTTT
CASSESRSNQPQHF
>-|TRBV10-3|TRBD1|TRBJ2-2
TGTGCCATCAGGGGACAGGGGACCGGGGAGCTATTTTTT
CAIRGQGTGELFF
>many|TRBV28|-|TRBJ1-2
TGTGCCAGCAGGACAGGTGGGGGAAACTATGGCTACACCTTC
CASRTGGGNYGYTF
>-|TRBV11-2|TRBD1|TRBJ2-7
TGTGCCAGCAGCTTAGAGGGACAGGGGTCTCCCCACGAGCGGCACTTC
CASSLEGQGSPHERHF
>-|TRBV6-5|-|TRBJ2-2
TGTGCCAACGGAGATGGGGATCGGGACACCGGGGAGCTGTTTTTT
CANGDGDRDTGELFF
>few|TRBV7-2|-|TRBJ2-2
TGTGCCAGCAGCTTATCAGGGAACACCGGGGAGCTGTTTTTT
CASSLSGNTGELFF
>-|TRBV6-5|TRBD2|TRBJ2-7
TGTGCCAGCAATAAAGCGGGAGGGCCATACGAACAATACTTC
CASNKAGGPYEQYF
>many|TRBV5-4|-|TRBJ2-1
TGTGCCAGCAGCTTTGGAGGGATGCGCGACAATGAGCAGTTCTTC
CASSFGGMRDNEQFF
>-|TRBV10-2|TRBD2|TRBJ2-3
TGCGCCTCCGAGAGGACTAGCGGGAGGAGGGCAGATACGCAGTATTTT
CASERTSGRRADTQYF
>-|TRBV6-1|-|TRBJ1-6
TGTACCAGTACCCGGGGGGCGGAGAATTCACCCCCCCATTTT
CTSTRGAENSPPHF
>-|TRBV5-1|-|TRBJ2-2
TGCGCCAGCAGCTCTTTGCCCCGGAGGGGAACGAACACCGGGGAGCTGTTTTTT
CASSSLPRRGTNTGELFF
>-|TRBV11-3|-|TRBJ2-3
TGTGCCAGCAGCCTTAACAGCGGGTACACAGATACGCAGTATTTT
CASSLNSGYTDTQYF
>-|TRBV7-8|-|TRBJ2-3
TGTGCCAGTAGCTCGTTGGCGGGGACGAGCAATCAGCCCCAGTATTTT
CASSSLAGTSNQPQYF
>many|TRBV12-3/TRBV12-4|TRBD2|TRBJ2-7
TGTGCCAGCAGTTTTTGGCGGGAGGACGAGCAGTACTTC
CASSFWREDEQYF
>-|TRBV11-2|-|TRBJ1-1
TGTGCCGGCACCTGGACTCAGGGAACTTTCTTT
CAGTWTQGTFF
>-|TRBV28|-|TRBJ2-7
TGTACCAGCGGCTTTTTGGGGACACCCTATTACGAGCGGTACTTC
CTSGFLGTPYYERYF
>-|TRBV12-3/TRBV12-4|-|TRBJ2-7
TGTGCCAGCAATCTAGCTGACAGCTCCTACGAGCAATACTTC
CASNLADSSYEQYF
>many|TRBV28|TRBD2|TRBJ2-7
TGTGCCAGCAGTCCGGGGGGGATCTCCTACGAGCAGTACTTC
CASSPGGISYEQYF
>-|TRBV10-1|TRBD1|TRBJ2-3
TGCGCCAGCGGTCCGACAGGGGGCCGCTCGGATATGCAGTATTTT
CASGPTGGRSDMQYF
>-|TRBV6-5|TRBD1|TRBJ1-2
TGTGCCACCAGACCGGACAGGGGGCTTGGCTACATCTTC
CATRPDRGLGYIF
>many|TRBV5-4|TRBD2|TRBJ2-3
TGTGCCAGCAGCCTAAAACTAGCGGGAGGGGGGACAGATACGCAGTATTTT
CASSLKLAGGGTDTQYF
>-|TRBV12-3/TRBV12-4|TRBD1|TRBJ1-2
TGTGCCAGCAGTTTGGGACAGGGGACGGGTAACTATGGCTACACTTTC
CASSLGQGTGNYGYTF
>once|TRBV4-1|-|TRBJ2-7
TGCGCCAGCAGCCAAGCCGAGAGTTCCTACAAGCAGTACTTC
CASSQAESSYKQYF
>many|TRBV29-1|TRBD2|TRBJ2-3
TGCAGCGTTGAAGGGGGACTAGCGGGAGCCCCCGATACGCAGTATTTT
CSVEGGLAGAPDTQYF
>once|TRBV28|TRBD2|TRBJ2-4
TGTGCCAGCAGTTCTCCAGGACTAGTCATCAACAAAAACATTCAGTACTTT
CASSSPGLVINKNIQYF
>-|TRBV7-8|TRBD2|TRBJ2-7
TGTGCCAGCAACTTAGAACTAGCGGGCTACAACGAGCAGTACTTC
CASNLELAGYNEQYF
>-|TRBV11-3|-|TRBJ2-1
TGTCCCAGCAGCTTAGGAGCCCAGGGTCGCAAGGAGCAGTTCTTT
CPSSLGAQGRKEQFF